Here is one T cell receptor (beta chain) with its context. The target antigen is unknown. Germline-derived CDR1 and CDR2 are SGHNT and YYREEE (reference sequence). Trimming cost V 0 bases and J 4 bases, with 16 bases left between them. There are 16 residues in the CDR3. Sequencing was performed with immunoSEQ multiplex PCR; in TCRdb, only in-frame clones are kept and a portion is missing. The sample lists approximately 150,000 clones, less than 80% occurring once. The data originate from a study of PD-1 blockade in classical Hodgkin lymphoma. Every patient relapsed after autologous stem cell transplantation, and brentuximab vedotin exposure varied. Study results and limitations: Why the repertoires differ is still unclear, perhaps disease activity or prior therapy. Whereas CD4+ TCR diversity had risen significantly by C4D1, CD8+ TCR diversity had not.

The material was peripheral blood mononuclear cells (PBMCs), obtained before the second cycle of nivolumab. This receptor was obtained from a human donor with classical Hodgkin lymphoma. V and J are TRBV5-4 and TRBJ1-1, with D possibly TRBD1 on 6 matching bases. The CDR3 loop is CASSLGRGGAGTEAFF. Written as DNA, the CDR3 is TGTGCCAGCAGCTTGGGGCGCGGGGGCGCGGGCACTGAAGCTTTCTTT. Based on the CDR3 plus reference TRBV5-4 and TRBJ1-1, the full variable domain is ETGVTQSPTHLIKTRGQQVTLRCSSQSGHNTVSWYQQALGQGPQFIFQYYREEENGRGNFPPRFSGLQFPNYSSELNVNALELDDSALYLCASSLGRGGAGTEAFFGQGTRLTVV.